By its share, the clone carrying this T cell receptor (beta chain) is medium-sized (0.01 to 0.1%). Its antigen is currently unknown. This specimen comes from a study of naive and memory T cell subsets. Notes on the study in general: Naive and memory subsets had different power law exponents for TCR abundance. Diversity fell and Gini index rose from naive through CM, EM, EMRA.

An equimolar mix of two oligonucleotides served as the beta constant-region primer for TRBC1 and TRBC2. Ligated cDNA was amplified by four rounds of PCR with nested alpha and beta constant-region primers and SP2. An oligonucleotide with the SP2 primer and a 12-nucleotide UMI was ligated to the cDNA 3' end. TCRdb redid the calling of the UMI-ligation and nested PCR reads with MiXCR, one entry per CDR3 protein. The data show 3,500 to 5,000 distinct CDR3 sequences, less than 5.5% seen once. Germline lookup yields CDR1 SGHAT and CDR2 FQNNGV. The CDR3 is 11 residues long. V shed 7 bases and J shed 7 bases, with 11 bases lying between them.

The material sequenced was effector memory CD8+ T cells from blood. Subset: effector memory, CD45RA- CD27-. This receptor was identified in a human donor in good health. The rearrangement joins TRBV11-2 to TRBJ2-7, with a weak D call TRBD2 (6 bases). The CDR3 coding sequence is TGTGCCAGCAAGCGGGTCCGAGAGCAGTACTTC. This translates into CASKRVREQYF.